A selection of T cell receptor beta chains follows, all from one sample in a study of CD8+CD57+ T cells in acquired aplastic anemia. TCRdb reanalysed the reads using MiXCR and keeps one entry per CDR3 protein. The table shows some 200,000 distinct CDR3 sequences, with just under 50% occurring only once. Sequenced input: sorted CD4+, CD8+, or CD8+CD57+ T cells (not recorded which) from PBMCs. The receptors derive from a human donor with aplastic anemia. Each CDR3 is given with its conserved first and last residue. The order of the fields is V gene, J gene, clone size, D gene, CDR3 protein. A D gene is named only where the DNA matches it firmly. Not every row has a clone size; where given, it reads once, few, many or a size class.

v_gene: TRBV15
j_gene: TRBJ2-7
abundance: NA
d_gene: NA
CDR3aa: CATSRDRPVWTYEQYF

v_gene: TRBV24-1
j_gene: TRBJ1-1
abundance: NA
d_gene: NA
CDR3aa: CATRQLRNTEAFF

v_gene: TRBV24-1
j_gene: TRBJ2-5
abundance: NA
d_gene: NA
CDR3aa: CATSESGSTQYF

v_gene: TRBV12-3/TRBV12-4
j_gene: TRBJ1-2
abundance: once
d_gene: NA
CDR3aa: CASRLGRDYTF

v_gene: TRBV7-2
j_gene: TRBJ2-5
abundance: few
d_gene: NA
CDR3aa: CASSPTRQETQYF

v_gene: TRBV30
j_gene: TRBJ1-1
abundance: many
d_gene: TRBD1
CDR3aa: CAWAGTGRTEAFF

v_gene: TRBV4-3
j_gene: TRBJ2-3
abundance: NA
d_gene: NA
CDR3aa: CASSQDSTQAYTDTQYF

v_gene: TRBV2
j_gene: TRBJ1-4
abundance: few
d_gene: NA
CDR3aa: CASTLPDWGMLIF

v_gene: TRBV6-5
j_gene: TRBJ1-2
abundance: NA
d_gene: NA
CDR3aa: CASSYIKGGTYGYTF

v_gene: TRBV2
j_gene: TRBJ1-2
abundance: few
d_gene: NA
CDR3aa: CASSSRAPGYTF

v_gene: TRBV6-1
j_gene: TRBJ2-3
abundance: NA
d_gene: TRBD2
CDR3aa: CASSELAGADTQYF

v_gene: TRBV20-1
j_gene: TRBJ2-5
abundance: few
d_gene: NA
CDR3aa: CSAKGRQEGQETQYF

v_gene: TRBV25-1
j_gene: TRBJ1-6
abundance: NA
d_gene: NA
CDR3aa: CASSARSDYSPLHF

v_gene: TRBV25-1
j_gene: TRBJ2-7
abundance: many
d_gene: TRBD1
CDR3aa: CASSEGYGGQGEQYF

v_gene: TRBV15
j_gene: TRBJ1-5
abundance: many
d_gene: NA
CDR3aa: CATSRIYSNQPQHF

v_gene: TRBV29-1
j_gene: TRBJ2-1
abundance: NA
d_gene: TRBD2
CDR3aa: CSVARTSRTGYNEQFF

v_gene: TRBV7-2
j_gene: TRBJ2-6
abundance: many
d_gene: NA
CDR3aa: CASSFGISGANVLTF

v_gene: TRBV4-1
j_gene: TRBJ1-1
abundance: many
d_gene: TRBD1
CDR3aa: CASSLFGTADTEAFF

v_gene: TRBV20-1
j_gene: TRBJ1-6
abundance: NA
d_gene: NA
CDR3aa: CSATIRQGNNSPLHF

v_gene: TRBV10-3
j_gene: TRBJ2-5
abundance: NA
d_gene: NA
CDR3aa: CATSGEDRQAQYF

v_gene: TRBV15
j_gene: TRBJ1-3
abundance: NA
d_gene: NA
CDR3aa: CATSRDVTSSGNTIYF

v_gene: TRBV24-1
j_gene: TRBJ2-7
abundance: NA
d_gene: NA
CDR3aa: CAASDFSGDEQYF

v_gene: TRBV14
j_gene: TRBJ2-5
abundance: NA
d_gene: TRBD1
CDR3aa: CASSLSRGPGSETQYF

v_gene: TRBV25-1
j_gene: TRBJ1-2
abundance: NA
d_gene: TRBD1
CDR3aa: CASSARGQGNYGYTF

v_gene: TRBV7-9
j_gene: TRBJ1-2
abundance: NA
d_gene: NA
CDR3aa: CASSLWQGSGYTF

v_gene: TRBV7-3
j_gene: TRBJ1-5
abundance: NA
d_gene: NA
CDR3aa: CASSLVGLGDQPQHF

v_gene: TRBV9
j_gene: TRBJ2-3
abundance: NA
d_gene: TRBD2
CDR3aa: CASSETSGRHTQYF

v_gene: TRBV15
j_gene: TRBJ2-1
abundance: NA
d_gene: NA
CDR3aa: CATSASSGYQGYNEQFF

v_gene: TRBV7-8
j_gene: TRBJ2-1
abundance: NA
d_gene: TRBD2
CDR3aa: CASRYRLAGTEQFF

v_gene: TRBV7-3
j_gene: TRBJ1-2
abundance: many
d_gene: NA
CDR3aa: CASSYQYGDGYTF

v_gene: TRBV29-1
j_gene: TRBJ1-2
abundance: NA
d_gene: NA
CDR3aa: CSVVGWTRGNGYTF

v_gene: TRBV7-2
j_gene: TRBJ2-1
abundance: many
d_gene: NA
CDR3aa: CASKSPRVGNEQFF

v_gene: TRBV10-3
j_gene: TRBJ2-7
abundance: NA
d_gene: NA
CDR3aa: CAISELTSYEQYF

v_gene: TRBV20-1
j_gene: TRBJ2-7
abundance: NA
d_gene: TRBD1
CDR3aa: CSAGQGREQYF

v_gene: TRBV7-9
j_gene: TRBJ2-1
abundance: NA
d_gene: TRBD2
CDR3aa: CASSARLAGGPVRNEQFF

v_gene: TRBV11-2
j_gene: TRBJ2-2
abundance: many
d_gene: NA
CDR3aa: CASRTPGDPQVGELFF

v_gene: TRBV20-1
j_gene: TRBJ2-3
abundance: NA
d_gene: TRBD2
CDR3aa: CSARRLAPDTQYF

v_gene: TRBV5-6
j_gene: TRBJ2-7
abundance: many
d_gene: NA
CDR3aa: CASSLVEYEQYF

v_gene: TRBV24-1
j_gene: TRBJ1-3
abundance: NA
d_gene: NA
CDR3aa: CATSAGDVRTIYF

v_gene: TRBV6-4
j_gene: TRBJ2-2
abundance: NA
d_gene: NA
CDR3aa: CASSDSRGANTGELFF